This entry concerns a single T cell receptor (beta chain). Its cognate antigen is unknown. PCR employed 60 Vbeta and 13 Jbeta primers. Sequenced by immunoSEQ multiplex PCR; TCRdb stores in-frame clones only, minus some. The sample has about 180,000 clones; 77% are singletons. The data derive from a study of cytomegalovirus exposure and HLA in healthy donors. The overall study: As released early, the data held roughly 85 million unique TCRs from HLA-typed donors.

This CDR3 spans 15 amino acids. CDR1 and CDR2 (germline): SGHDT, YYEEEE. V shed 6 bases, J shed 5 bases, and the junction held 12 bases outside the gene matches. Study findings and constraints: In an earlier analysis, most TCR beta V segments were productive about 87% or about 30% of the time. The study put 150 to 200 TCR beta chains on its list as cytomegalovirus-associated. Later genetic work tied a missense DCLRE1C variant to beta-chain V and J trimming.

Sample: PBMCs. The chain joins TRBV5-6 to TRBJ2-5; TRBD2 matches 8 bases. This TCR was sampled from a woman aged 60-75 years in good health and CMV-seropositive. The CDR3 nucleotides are TGTGCCAGCACCCGTGGGACTAGACGGGCGGAGACCCAGTACTTC. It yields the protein CASTRGTRRAETQYF.